This T cell receptor (beta chain) stems from a study of blood T cell repertoires in COVID-19. Study summary: COVID-19 samples collected from the United States, Italy and Spain covered acute and convalescent phases. Nucleic acid was either cDNA or gDNA, and it came from T cells, B-cell-depleted T cells, or PBMCs.

Authors' methods: From reference gene primer amplification, estimates of nucleated cell counts were derived. Sequencing used immunoSEQ multiplex PCR; TCRdb keeps in-frame clones, though not all of them. V and J calls plus clone size are reproduced from that table; the DNA served to infer D and trimming. The profile covers about 82,000 clones, with roughly 80% appearing a single time and about 11% taken by the ten largest. V gave up 1 base and J gave up 3 bases; unmatched junction bases: 2. CDR3 length: 15 residues. The germline CDR1 and CDR2 sequences are MNHNS and SASEGT. This receptor was identified in a woman in her thirties or forties with active or convalescent COVID-19. V and J are TRBV6-1 and TRBJ2-7; 11 nucleotides match TRBD1. The specimen sequenced was peripheral blood. DNA for the CDR3: TGTGCCAGCAGTGAAGAGGGGACAGGGGGCTACGAGCAGTACTTC. The encoded protein is CASSEEGTGGYEQYF.